This entry is about one T cell receptor (beta chain). The target antigen is unknown. Compared with germline, one end of the junction differs, possibly owing to a read error. The data were obtained in a study of cytomegalovirus exposure and HLA in healthy donors. The PCR used 60 Vbeta and 13 Jbeta primers. Generated by immunoSEQ multiplex PCR, the TCRdb table keeps only in-frame clones and is missing some. The data contain roughly 140,000 clones, over 55% of them seen just once; the ten biggest clones take up less than 2.5%. Per the germline V gene, CDR1 is SNHLY and CDR2 is FYNNEI. This CDR3 is 15 amino acids long. Findings of the study overall: Certain sequence variants were highly shared and formed a cluster, and this cluster was likely a sequencing artifact. The investigators catalogued 160 or so TCR beta chains as cytomegalovirus-associated. Later analysis placed DRB1 highest and HLA-C lowest in TCR association rates, which differed by HLA locus.

Sequencing was done on a sample of PBMCs. The genes are TRBV2 and TRBJ1-5; D gene unclear. This receptor was identified in a man in his forties or fifties in good health and CMV-seronegative. CDR3 amino acids: CASSELWAGGQPQNF. CDR3 DNA: TGTGCCAGCAGTGAACTATGGGCCGGAGGTCAGCCCCAGAATTTT.